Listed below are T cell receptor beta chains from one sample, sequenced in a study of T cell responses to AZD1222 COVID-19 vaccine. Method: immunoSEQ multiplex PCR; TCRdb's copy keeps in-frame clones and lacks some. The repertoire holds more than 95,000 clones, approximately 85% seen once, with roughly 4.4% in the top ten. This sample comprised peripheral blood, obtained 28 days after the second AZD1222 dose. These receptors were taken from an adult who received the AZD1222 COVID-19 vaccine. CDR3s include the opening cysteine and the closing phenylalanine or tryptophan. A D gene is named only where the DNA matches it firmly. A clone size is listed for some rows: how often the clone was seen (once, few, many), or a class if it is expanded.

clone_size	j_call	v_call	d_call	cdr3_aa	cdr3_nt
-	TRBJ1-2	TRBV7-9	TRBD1	CASSDLGTGGGYTF	TGTGCCAGCAGTGACCTGGGGACAGGGGGCGGCTACACCTTC
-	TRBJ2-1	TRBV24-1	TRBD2	CATSAWGAGPRDEQFF	TGTGCCACCAGTGCCTGGGGAGCGGGGCCGAGGGATGAGCAGTTCTTC
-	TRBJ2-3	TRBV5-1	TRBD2	CASSPSGDSYTDTQYF	TGCGCCAGCAGCCCTAGCGGGGACTCTTACACAGATACGCAGTATTTT
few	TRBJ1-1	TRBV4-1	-	CASSHPGTPKEAFF	TGCGCCAGCAGCCACCCCGGGACACCAAAAGAAGCTTTCTTT
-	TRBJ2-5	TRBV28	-	CASRGRRLTETQYF	TGTGCCAGCAGGGGCCGAAGGTTGACGGAGACCCAGTACTTC
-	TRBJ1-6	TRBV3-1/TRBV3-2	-	CASSLGPARGSRSPLHF	TGTGCCAGCAGTCTAGGACCGGCTCGGGGAAGTCGTTCACCCCTCCACTTT
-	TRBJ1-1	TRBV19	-	CASSPLNTEAFF	TGTGCCAGTAGCCCGTTGAACACTGAAGCTTTCTTT
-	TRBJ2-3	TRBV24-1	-	CATSDPTTGQRTDTQYF	TGTGCCACCAGTGATCCCACAACAGGGCAGCGCACAGATACGCAGTATTTT
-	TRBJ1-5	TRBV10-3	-	CAIRGREGPQHF	TGTGCCATCAGGGGCAGGGAGGGACCCCAGCATTTT
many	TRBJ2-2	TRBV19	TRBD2	CATGLAGNTGELFF	TGTGCCACCGGACTAGCGGGTAACACCGGGGAGCTGTTTTTT
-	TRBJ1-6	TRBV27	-	CASSLEGVGNSPLHF	TGTGCCAGCAGTTTAGAAGGGGTCGGTAATTCACCCCTCCACTTT
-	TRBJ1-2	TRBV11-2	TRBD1	CASSSGQVWGYTF	TGTGCCAGCAGCTCCGGACAGGTTTGGGGCTACACCTTC
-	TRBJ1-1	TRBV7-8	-	CASSSRLTEAFF	TGTGCCAGCAGCTCTCGGCTTACTGAAGCTTTCTTT
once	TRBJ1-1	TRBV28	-	CASSLSGTEAFF	TGTGCCAGCAGTTTATCAGGGACTGAAGCTTTCTTT
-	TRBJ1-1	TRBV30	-	CAWQGSDTEAFF	TGTGCCTGGCAGGGCTCGGACACTGAAGCTTTCTTT
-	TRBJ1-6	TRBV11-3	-	CASSRNIPGPDSPLHF	TGTGCCAGCAGCCGGAATATCCCGGGACCCGATTCACCCCTCCACTTT
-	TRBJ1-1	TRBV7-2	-	CASSLGQHTEAFF	TGTGCCAGCAGCTTAGGTCAGCACACTGAAGCTTTCTTT
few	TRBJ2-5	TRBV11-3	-	CASSLVGAPEETQYF	TGTGCCAGCAGCTTAGTTGGAGCCCCGGAAGAGACCCAGTACTTC
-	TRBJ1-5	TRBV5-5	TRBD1	CASSLEGADSQPQHF	TGTGCCAGCAGCTTGGAGGGGGCGGATTCTCAGCCCCAGCATTTT
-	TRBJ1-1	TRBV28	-	CASSLIDTLNTEAFF	TGTGCCAGCAGTTTAATAGACACCCTGAACACTGAAGCTTTCTTT
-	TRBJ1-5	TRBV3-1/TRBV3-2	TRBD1	CASSQGQGAQGPQHF	TGTGCCAGCAGCCAGGGACAGGGGGCCCAGGGGCCCCAGCATTTT
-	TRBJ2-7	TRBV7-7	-	CASSLGVGAQSDEQYF	TGTGCCAGCAGCTTAGGGGTGGGGGCGCAATCAGACGAGCAGTACTTC
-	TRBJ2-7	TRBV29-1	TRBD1	CSVGGTGEGYYEQYF	TGCAGCGTTGGGGGGACAGGGGAGGGGTACTACGAGCAGTACTTC
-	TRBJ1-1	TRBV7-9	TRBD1	CASSPRGGANTEAFF	TGTGCCAGCAGCCCCAGGGGGGGCGCGAACACTGAAGCTTTCTTT
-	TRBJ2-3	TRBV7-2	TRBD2	CASSFSGGGRTGTDTQYF	TGTGCCAGCAGCTTTTCCGGCGGGGGGCGAACCGGCACAGATACGCAGTATTTT
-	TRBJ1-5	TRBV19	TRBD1	CASSRQGTGSNQPQHF	TGTGCCAGTAGTAGACAGGGGACCGGGAGCAATCAGCCCCAGCATTTT
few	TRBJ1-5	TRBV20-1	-	CSASKGIQPQHF	TGCAGTGCTAGTAAGGGGATCCAGCCCCAGCATTTT
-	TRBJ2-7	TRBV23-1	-	CARRGLSNKRRSYEQYF	TGCGCCCGAAGGGGACTTTCAAACAAGAGGCGCTCCTACGAGCAGTACTTC
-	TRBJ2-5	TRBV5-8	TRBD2	CASSLLLAGGQETQYF	TGTGCCAGCAGCTTGCTACTAGCGGGGGGCCAAGAGACCCAGTACTTC
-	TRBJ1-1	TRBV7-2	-	CASSLAFPVVREAFF	TGTGCCAGCAGCTTAGCCTTCCCTGTGGTCCGTGAAGCTTTCTTT
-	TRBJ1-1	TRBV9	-	CASSVGAGQGSIGTEAFF	TGTGCCAGCAGCGTAGGTGCGGGCCAGGGGAGCATAGGCACTGAAGCTTTCTTT
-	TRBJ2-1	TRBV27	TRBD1	CASRRTGGSYNEQFF	TGTGCCAGCAGACGGACAGGGGGCTCCTACAATGAGCAGTTCTTC
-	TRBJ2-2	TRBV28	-	CASSLAPRSGTGELFF	TGTGCCAGCAGTTTAGCACCCCGGTCGGGCACCGGGGAGCTGTTTTTT
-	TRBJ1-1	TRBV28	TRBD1	CASRQGSEAFF	TGTGCCAGTAGACAGGGGAGTGAAGCTTTCTTT
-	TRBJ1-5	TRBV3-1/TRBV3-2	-	CASSQELNQPQHF	TGTGCCAGCAGCCAAGAATTGAATCAGCCCCAGCATTTT
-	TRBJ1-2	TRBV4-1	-	CASSHIGQTNYGYTF	TGCGCCAGCAGCCACATCGGCCAGACAAACTATGGCTACACCTTC
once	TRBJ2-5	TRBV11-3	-	CASSPLEGGTQYF	TGTGCCAGCAGCCCACTAGAGGGAGGGACCCAGTACTTC
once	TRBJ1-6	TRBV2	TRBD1	CASSITGTGNSPLHF	TGTGCCAGCAGTATAACCGGGACAGGGAATTCACCCCTCCACTTT
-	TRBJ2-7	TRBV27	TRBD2	CASSPASGRPTQQYF	TGTGCCAGCAGTCCCGCTAGCGGGCGACCTACGCAGCAGTACTTC
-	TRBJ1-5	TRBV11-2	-	CASSINQPQHF	TGTGCCAGCAGCATAAATCAGCCCCAGCATTTT
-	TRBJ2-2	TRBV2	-	CASSASWGYGELFF	TGTGCCAGCAGCGCCAGCTGGGGATATGGGGAGCTGTTTTTT
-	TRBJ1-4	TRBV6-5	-	CASAIGPNEKLFF	TGTGCCAGCGCCATTGGGCCTAATGAAAAACTGTTTTTT
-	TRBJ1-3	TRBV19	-	CASSPKGGTSPSGNTIYF	TGTGCCAGTAGTCCGAAAGGTGGCACATCACCCTCTGGAAACACCATATATTTT
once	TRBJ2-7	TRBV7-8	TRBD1	CASSDRGPGYEQYF	TGTGCCAGCAGTGACAGGGGGCCGGGGTACGAGCAGTACTTC
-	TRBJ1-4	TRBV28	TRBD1	CASSPMDRSNEKLFF	TGTGCCAGCAGTCCGATGGACAGGTCAAATGAAAAACTGTTTTTT
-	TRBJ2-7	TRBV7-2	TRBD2	CASSRTSGEHEQYF	TGTGCCAGCAGTCGGACTAGCGGGGAACACGAGCAGTACTTC
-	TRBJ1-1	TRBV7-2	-	CASSLGDRSISEAFF	TGTGCCAGCAGCTTAGGAGACAGGTCTATCTCTGAAGCTTTCTTT
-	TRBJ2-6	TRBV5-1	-	CASSLVVSGANVLTF	TGCGCCAGCAGCTTGGTCGTCTCTGGGGCCAACGTCCTGACTTTC
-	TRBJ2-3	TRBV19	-	CATLRRGQDTQYF	TGTGCCACCCTTCGACGGGGCCAGGATACGCAGTATTTT
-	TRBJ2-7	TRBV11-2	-	CASSLKTGHFYEQYF	TGTGCCAGCAGCTTAAAAACGGGCCATTTTTACGAGCAGTACTTC
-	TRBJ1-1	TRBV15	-	CATSPRTAKNTEAFF	TGTGCCACCAGCCCTAGGACAGCAAAGAACACTGAAGCTTTCTTT
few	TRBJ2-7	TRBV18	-	CASSLTGEGEQYF	TGTGCCAGCTCGCTAACCGGGGAAGGGGAGCAGTACTTC
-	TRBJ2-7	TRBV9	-	CASSPRSQSSYEQYF	TGTGCCAGCAGCCCCCGCAGCCAGAGCTCCTACGAGCAGTACTTC